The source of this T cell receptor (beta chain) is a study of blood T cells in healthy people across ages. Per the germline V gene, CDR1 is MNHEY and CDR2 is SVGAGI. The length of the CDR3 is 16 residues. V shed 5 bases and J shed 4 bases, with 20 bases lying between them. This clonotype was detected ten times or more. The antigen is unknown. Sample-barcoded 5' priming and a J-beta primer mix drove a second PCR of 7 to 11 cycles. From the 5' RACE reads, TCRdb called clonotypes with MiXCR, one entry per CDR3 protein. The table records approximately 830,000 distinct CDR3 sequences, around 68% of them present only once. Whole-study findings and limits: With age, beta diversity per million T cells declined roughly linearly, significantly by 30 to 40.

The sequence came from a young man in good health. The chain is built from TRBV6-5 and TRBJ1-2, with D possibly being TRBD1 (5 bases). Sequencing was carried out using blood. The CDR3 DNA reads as TGTGCCAGCAGTCCTGTAACCGGGACCCTTTCCTATGGCTACACCTTC. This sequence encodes CASSPVTGTLSYGYTF.